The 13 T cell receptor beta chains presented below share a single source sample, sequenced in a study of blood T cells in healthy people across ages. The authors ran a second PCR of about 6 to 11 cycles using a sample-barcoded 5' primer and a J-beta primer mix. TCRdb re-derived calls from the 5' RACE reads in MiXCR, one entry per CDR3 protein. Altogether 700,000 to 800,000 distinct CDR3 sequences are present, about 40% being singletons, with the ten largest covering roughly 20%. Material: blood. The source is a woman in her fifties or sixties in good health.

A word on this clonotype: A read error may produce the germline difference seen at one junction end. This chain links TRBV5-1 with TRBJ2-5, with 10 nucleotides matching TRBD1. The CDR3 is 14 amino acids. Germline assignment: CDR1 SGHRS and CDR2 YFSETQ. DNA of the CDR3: TGCGCCAGCAGCTTGGATGGGACAGGGGAGACCAAGTACTTC. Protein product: CASSLDGTGETKYF.

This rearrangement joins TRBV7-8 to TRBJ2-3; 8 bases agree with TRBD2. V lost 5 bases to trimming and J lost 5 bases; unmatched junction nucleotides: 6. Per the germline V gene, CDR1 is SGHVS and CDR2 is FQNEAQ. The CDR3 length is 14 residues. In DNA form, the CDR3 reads TGTGCCAGCAGCGACGGGAGGGCACGAGATACGCAGTATTTT. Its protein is CASSDGRARDTQYF.

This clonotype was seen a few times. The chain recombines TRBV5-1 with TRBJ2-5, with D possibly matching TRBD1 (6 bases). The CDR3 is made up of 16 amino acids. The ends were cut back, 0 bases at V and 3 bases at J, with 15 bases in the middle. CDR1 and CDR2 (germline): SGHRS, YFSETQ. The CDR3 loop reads CASSLGPQAGEETQYF. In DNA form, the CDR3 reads TGCGCCAGCAGCTTGGGCCCCCAGGCAGGGGAAGAGACCCAGTACTTC.

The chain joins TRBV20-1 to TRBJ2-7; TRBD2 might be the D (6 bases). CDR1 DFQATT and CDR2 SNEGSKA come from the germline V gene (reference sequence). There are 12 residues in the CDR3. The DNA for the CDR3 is TGCAGCAGGGCTAGCGACTCCTACGAGCAGTACTTC. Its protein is CSRASDSYEQYF.

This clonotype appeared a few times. Written as DNA, the CDR3 is TGCGCCAGCAGCGTAATACAGGGGGCGTACAATGAGCAGTTCTTC. Its translation: CASSVIQGAYNEQFF. The chain couples TRBV5-1 to TRBJ2-1; TRBD1 aligns across 9 bases. Germline-derived CDR1 and CDR2 are SGHRS and YFSETQ. V was pared by 4 bases and J by 4 bases, with 6 bases of the junction left unmatched. This CDR3 comprises 15 residues.

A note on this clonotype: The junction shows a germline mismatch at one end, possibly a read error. The CDR3 nucleotides read TGTGCCGGCAGCCTTGAAATCACTGAAGCTTTCTTT. Encoded protein: CAGSLEITEAFF. The rearrangement links TRBV5-5 to TRBJ1-1, with D uncertain. Germline V gene lookup returns CDR1 SGHKS and CDR2 YYEKEE (reference sequence). There are 12 residues in the CDR3.

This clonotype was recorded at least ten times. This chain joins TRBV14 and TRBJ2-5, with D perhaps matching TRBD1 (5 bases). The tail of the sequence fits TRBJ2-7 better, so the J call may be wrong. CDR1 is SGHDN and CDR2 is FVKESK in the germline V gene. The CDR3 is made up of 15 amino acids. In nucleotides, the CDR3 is TGTGCCAGCAGCCAACTTCAGGGAAAGCAGATCGAGCAGTACTTC. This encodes CASSQLQGKQIEQYF.

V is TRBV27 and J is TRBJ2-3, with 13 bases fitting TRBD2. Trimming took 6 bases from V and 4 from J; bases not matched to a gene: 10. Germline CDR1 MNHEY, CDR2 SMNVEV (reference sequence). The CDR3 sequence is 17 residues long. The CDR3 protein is CASSFLTSGGIADTQYF. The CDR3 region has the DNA TGTGCCAGCAGCTTCTTGACTAGCGGGGGGATCGCAGATACGCAGTATTTT.

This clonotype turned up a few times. This chain's CDR3 is CASSFGRSGAYEQYF. In DNA form, the CDR3 reads TGTGCCAGCAGCTTTGGGCGTTCCGGGGCCTACGAGCAGTACTTC. The rearrangement joins TRBV11-2 to TRBJ2-7, with D perhaps TRBD2 (5 bases). V was cut by 3 bases and J by 2 bases, with 14 bases left in between. The CDR3 loop spans 15 amino acids. Germline CDR1 SGHAT, CDR2 FQNNGV.

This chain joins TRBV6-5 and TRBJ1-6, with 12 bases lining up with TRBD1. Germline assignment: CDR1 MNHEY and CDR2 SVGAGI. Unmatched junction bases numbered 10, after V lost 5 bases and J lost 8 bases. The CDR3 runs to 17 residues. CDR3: CASSPLGTGGRYSPLHF. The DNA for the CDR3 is TGTGCCAGCAGTCCACTCGGGACAGGGGGCCGGTATTCACCCCTCCACTTT.

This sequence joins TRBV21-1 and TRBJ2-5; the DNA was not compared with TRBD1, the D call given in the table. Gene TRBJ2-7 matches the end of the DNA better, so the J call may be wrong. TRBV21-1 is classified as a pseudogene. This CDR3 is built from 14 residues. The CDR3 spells CASSKARGACEQYF. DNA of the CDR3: TGTGCCAGCAGCAAAGCTCGGGGGGCGTGCGAGCAGTACTTC.

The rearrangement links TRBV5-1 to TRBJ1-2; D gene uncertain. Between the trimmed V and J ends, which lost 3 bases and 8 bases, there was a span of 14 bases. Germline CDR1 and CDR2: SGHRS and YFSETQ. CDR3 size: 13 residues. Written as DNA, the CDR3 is TGCGCCAGCAGCTCCCATTCCGGCGGGGGCTACACCTTC. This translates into CASSSHSGGGYTF.

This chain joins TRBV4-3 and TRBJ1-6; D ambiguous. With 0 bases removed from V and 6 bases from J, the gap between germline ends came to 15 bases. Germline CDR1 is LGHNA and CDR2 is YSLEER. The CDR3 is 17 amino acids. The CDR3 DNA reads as TGCGCCAGCAGCCAAGATCTCCGCAGGTCCGGTAATTCACCCCTCCACTTT. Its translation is CASSQDLRRSGNSPLHF.